Listed below are T cell receptor beta chains from one sample, sequenced in a study of blood T cell repertoires in COVID-19. Produced via immunoSEQ multiplex PCR; TCRdb's table is partial and in-frame only. The repertoire includes roughly 190,000 clones, 82% of them detected once, and less than 5.5% sits in the top ten. Sequenced sample: PBMCs or T cells enriched from blood (not recorded which). The receptors stem from a woman in her sixties or seventies with acute COVID-19. Both conserved end residues are part of each CDR3. Fields, in order: D gene, J gene, clone size, V gene, CDR3 DNA, CDR3 protein. A D gene is named only where the DNA matches it firmly. Not all rows give a size; the values are once, few, many and, for expanded clones, a class.

>-|TRBJ1-1|-|TRBV29-1
TGCAGCACCCGCGGGACCAAAGACAACACTGAAGCTTTCTTT
CSTRGTKDNTEAFF
>TRBD2|TRBJ2-1|many|TRBV19
TGTGCCAGTAGTATAGTAGCGGGCCGCTCCTACAATGAGCAGTTCTTC
CASSIVAGRSYNEQFF
>TRBD1|TRBJ1-4|-|TRBV5-1
TGCGCCAGCAGCATAACAGGGGTCGGGGAAAAACTGTTTTTT
CASSITGVGEKLFF
>-|TRBJ2-5|-|TRBV18
TGTGCCAGCTCCACGGGGTGGCAAGAGACCCAGTACTTC
CASSTGWQETQYF
>-|TRBJ1-4|-|TRBV4-2
TGTGCCAGCAGCCAAGGAGGTAACCGAGATAATGAAAAACTGTTTTTT
CASSQGGNRDNEKLFF
>-|TRBJ1-1|-|TRBV2
TGTGCCAGCAGTGGGCTAATCGGGACAAATACTGAAGCTTTCTTT
CASSGLIGTNTEAFF
>TRBD1|TRBJ1-2|-|TRBV19
TGTGCCAGTAGTAAGTCCGGGACAGATGGCTACACCTTC
CASSKSGTDGYTF
>-|TRBJ2-2|-|TRBV12-3/TRBV12-4
TGTGCCAGCAACGCTCAGGGGCCCGGGGAGCTGTTTTTT
CASNAQGPGELFF
>TRBD2|TRBJ2-3|few|TRBV30
TGTGCCTGGAGGACACTAGCGGGGGGGCCCCCGACGCAGTATTTT
CAWRTLAGGPPTQYF
>-|TRBJ1-2|-|TRBV23-1
TGCGCCAGCAGTCAATACTCGCGTGTCTATGGCTACACCTTC
CASSQYSRVYGYTF
>TRBD1|TRBJ1-1|-|TRBV28
TGTGCCAGCAGTTTAGGACAGGCCATCAACACTGAAGCTTTCTTT
CASSLGQAINTEAFF
>-|TRBJ1-2|-|TRBV21-1
TGTGCCAGCAGCCCACTCGGGGGGGACGGCTACACCTTC
CASSPLGGDGYTF
>TRBD1|TRBJ1-4|-|TRBV10-3
TGTGCCATCAGTGTAGGGGGCCTCCGTGAAAAACTGTTTTTT
CAISVGGLREKLFF
>TRBD1|TRBJ1-1|-|TRBV30
TGTGCCTGGAGTAGGGGGCGAAGTGAAGCTTTCTTT
CAWSRGRSEAFF
>-|TRBJ1-1|-|TRBV6-5
TGTGCCAGCACCCACCCCAGACTTATGAACACTGAAGCTTTCTTT
CASTHPRLMNTEAFF
>-|TRBJ2-1|-|TRBV7-2
TGTGCCAGCAGCTTAGCTTCAGGCGGGCGAAATGAGCAGTTCTTC
CASSLASGGRNEQFF
>TRBD2|TRBJ2-2|once|TRBV30
TGTGCCTGGAGTTTAGCGGGAGGGCCGCGGGAGCTGTTTTTT
CAWSLAGGPRELFF
>-|TRBJ2-4|-|TRBV30
TGTGCCTGGAGTGTCGGAGGGGTGGTGGGAAACATTCAGTACTTC
CAWSVGGVVGNIQYF
>TRBD2|TRBJ2-1|-|TRBV5-6
TGTGCCAGCAGCTGGGCAAGCGGGGAAGGCTACAATGAGCAGTTCTTC
CASSWASGEGYNEQFF
>-|TRBJ2-2|-|TRBV28
TGTGCCAGCAGTTTAGAGACCGGGGAGCTGTTTTTT
CASSLETGELFF
>-|TRBJ2-7|-|TRBV6-5
TGTGCCAGCAGGGATCCCGGGGAGGCCTACGAGCAGTACTTC
CASRDPGEAYEQYF
>TRBD2|TRBJ2-1|-|TRBV4-2
TGTGCCAGCAGCCAAGGCCAGCGGGGGGAGGGGGCCTACAATGAGCAGTTCTTC
CASSQGQRGEGAYNEQFF
>-|TRBJ1-5|once|TRBV19
TGTGCCAGTAGCATAGTAACCGGGAGCAATCAGCCCCAGCATTTT
CASSIVTGSNQPQHF
>-|TRBJ1-2|-|TRBV3-1/TRBV3-2
TGTGCCAGCAGCCGGAACGGGAACGGTGGCTACACCTTC
CASSRNGNGGYTF
>-|TRBJ2-1|-|TRBV7-7
TGTGCCAGCAGCCAGTCGGCTAGCTTGTACAATGAGCAGTTCTTC
CASSQSASLYNEQFF
>TRBD1|TRBJ1-2|-|TRBV7-2
TGTGCCAGCAGCTTGTTGACAGGGGCCTATGGCTACACCTTC
CASSLLTGAYGYTF
>-|TRBJ2-5|once|TRBV2
TGTGCCACCTCCCAGTGGACTGGAGAGACCCAGTACTTC
CATSQWTGETQYF
>TRBD2|TRBJ2-1|few|TRBV27
TGTGCCAGCAGTTACCTCGGGCTAGCGGGGCACAATGAGCAGTTCTTC
CASSYLGLAGHNEQFF
>-|TRBJ1-4|-|TRBV18
TGTGCCAGCTCACCAAGAGCACAGTCTAATGAAAAACTGTTTTTT
CASSPRAQSNEKLFF
>-|TRBJ1-3|-|TRBV4-3
TGCGCCAGCAGCCAAGCCCTCACCGGAGGCAGATCCGGTAACACCATATATTTT
CASSQALTGGRSGNTIYF
>TRBD2|TRBJ2-3|-|TRBV9
TGTGCCAGCAGCGTAGCGGCTAGCGGGAGGGCTTATACGCAGTATTTT
CASSVAASGRAYTQYF
>TRBD2|TRBJ2-2|-|TRBV4-2
TGTGCCAGCACAAGCGGGAGCGGTTACACCGGGGAGCTGTTTTTT
CASTSGSGYTGELFF
>-|TRBJ1-2|-|TRBV21-1
TGTGCCAGCACCAATTACAGGGGGTGGTCCTATGGCTACACCTTC
CASTNYRGWSYGYTF
>-|TRBJ1-2|once|TRBV19
TGTGCCAGTAGTATACCAGGGCCCCTGGGCGGCTACACCTTC
CASSIPGPLGGYTF
>-|TRBJ2-7|-|TRBV5-1
TGCGCCAGCAGCTCCGTCCGGAGACTCTACGAGCAGTACTTC
CASSSVRRLYEQYF
>TRBD1|TRBJ1-2|-|TRBV5-6
TGTGCCAGCAGCTTGGCCAACGGGACAGGGAGCTATGGCTACACCTTC
CASSLANGTGSYGYTF
>TRBD2|TRBJ2-1|few|TRBV7-2
TGTGCCAGCAGCTTGGGTAGCGGGAGCGGGGGCAATGAGCAGTTCTTC
CASSLGSGSGGNEQFF
>TRBD1|TRBJ2-7|-|TRBV7-2
TGTGCCAGCAGCTCCTGGGACAGCGGTGTCTACGAGCAGTACTTC
CASSSWDSGVYEQYF
>TRBD1|TRBJ2-2|-|TRBV5-5
TGTGCCAGCAGCATCAGGGACAGTTACACCGGGGAGCTGTTTTTT
CASSIRDSYTGELFF
>-|TRBJ1-2|many|TRBV6-4
TGTGCCAGCAGGGTCGACAGGATCGGTGGCTACACCTTC
CASRVDRIGGYTF
>-|TRBJ2-1|-|TRBV7-9
TGTGCCAGCAGCCTGCAGTTCTTC
CASSLQFF
>-|TRBJ1-6|-|TRBV28
TGTGCCATCCCTGGAGGGGAGTATAATTCACCCCTCCACTTT
CAIPGGEYNSPLHF
>-|TRBJ1-4|-|TRBV4-3
TGCGCCAGCTCAGAAGGTTGGAGTGAAAAACTGTTTTTT
CASSEGWSEKLFF
>-|TRBJ1-6|-|TRBV5-1
TGCGCCAGCAGCTTGGGAGGGAAAGGGCCCCTGGGACTCCACTTT
CASSLGGKGPLGLHF
>-|TRBJ2-3|once|TRBV9
TGTGCCAGCAGCGTAGACGGGATCCGCGCAGATACGCAGTATTTT
CASSVDGIRADTQYF
>TRBD2|TRBJ2-1|-|TRBV27
TGTGCCAGCAGGCCGGGACTAGCGGGGGAGCCTTACAATGAGCAGTTCTTC
CASRPGLAGEPYNEQFF
>TRBD1|TRBJ1-4|-|TRBV11-2
TGTGCCAGCAGCCTACCGGGACAGGGAGGTGAAAAACTGTTTTTT
CASSLPGQGGEKLFF
>TRBD2|TRBJ2-4|medium-sized|TRBV7-2
TGTGCCAGCAGCTTTGTGACTAGCGGGAGCGGGGGCAAAAACATTCAGTACTTC
CASSFVTSGSGGKNIQYF
>TRBD1|TRBJ1-6|-|TRBV6-5
TGTGCCAGCAGTTTACAGGGGTTTGGAGGTTCACCCCTCCACTTT
CASSLQGFGGSPLHF
>TRBD2|TRBJ2-7|-|TRBV9
TGTGCCAGCAGCGGCCCGCTAGCGGGAGACTACGAGCAGTACTTC
CASSGPLAGDYEQYF
>-|TRBJ2-5|-|TRBV10-3
TGTGCCATCAGTGAGTTACGGGGTGAGACCCAGTACTTC
CAISELRGETQYF
>TRBD1|TRBJ2-7|once|TRBV27
TGTGCCAGCAGAGCCCAGGGGGCTTACGAGCAGTACTTC
CASRAQGAYEQYF
>-|TRBJ1-5|-|TRBV5-4
TGTGCCAGCAGCTTGGCCCCGACAGAGGATCAGCCCCAGCATTTT
CASSLAPTEDQPQHF
>-|TRBJ1-1|-|TRBV5-6
TGTGCCAGCAGCTTGGTCGAGGAGACTGAAGCTTTCTTT
CASSLVEETEAFF
>TRBD1|TRBJ1-1|-|TRBV24-1
TGTGCCACCAGTGATGCGACAGGGAGCGGCACTGAAGCTTTCTTT
CATSDATGSGTEAFF
>-|TRBJ2-5|-|TRBV9
TGTGCCAGCAGCGTAGCACAGGCGATCCAAGAGACCCAGTACTTC
CASSVAQAIQETQYF
>-|TRBJ1-1|-|TRBV19
TGTGCCAGTAGTATAGATGGTAACAGGGTAGTGTATGGAGCTTTCTTT
CASSIDGNRVVYGAFF
>-|TRBJ1-2|-|TRBV29-1
TGCAGCGTTTTCGCACAGAATGACTATGGCTACACCTTC
CSVFAQNDYGYTF
>-|TRBJ2-2|-|TRBV5-6
TGTGCCAGCAGCTTTTCGGGCGGGGAGCTGTTTTTT
CASSFSGGELFF
>-|TRBJ1-1|few|TRBV6-2/TRBV6-3
TGTGCCAGCAGCTGGACAGCGATCATGAACACTGAAGCTTTCTTT
CASSWTAIMNTEAFF